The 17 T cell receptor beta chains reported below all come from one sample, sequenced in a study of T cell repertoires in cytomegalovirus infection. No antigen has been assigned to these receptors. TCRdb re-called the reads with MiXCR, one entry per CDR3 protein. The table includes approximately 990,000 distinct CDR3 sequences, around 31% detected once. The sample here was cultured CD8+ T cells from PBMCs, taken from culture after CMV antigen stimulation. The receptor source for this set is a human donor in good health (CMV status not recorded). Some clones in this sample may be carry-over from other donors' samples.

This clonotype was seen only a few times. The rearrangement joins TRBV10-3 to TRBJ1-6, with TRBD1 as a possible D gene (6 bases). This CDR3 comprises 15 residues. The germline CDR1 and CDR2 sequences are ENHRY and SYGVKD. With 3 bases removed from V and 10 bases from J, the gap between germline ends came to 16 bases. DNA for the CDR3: TGTGCCATCAGTGAAGGGACATCCGGGGCATCACCCCTCCACTTT. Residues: CAISEGTSGASPLHF.

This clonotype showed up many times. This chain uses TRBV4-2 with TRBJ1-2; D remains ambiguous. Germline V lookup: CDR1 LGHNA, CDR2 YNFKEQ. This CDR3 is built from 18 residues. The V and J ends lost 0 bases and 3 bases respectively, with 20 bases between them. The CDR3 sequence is CASSQDNPEKGLDYGYTF. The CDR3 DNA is TGTGCCAGCAGCCAAGATAATCCAGAAAAGGGTTTAGACTATGGCTACACCTTC.

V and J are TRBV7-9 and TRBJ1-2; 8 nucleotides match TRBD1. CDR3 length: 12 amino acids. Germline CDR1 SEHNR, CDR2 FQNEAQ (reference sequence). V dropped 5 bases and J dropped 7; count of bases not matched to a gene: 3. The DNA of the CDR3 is TGTGCCAGCAGCATCGACAGGGGTGGCTACACCTTC. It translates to CASSIDRGGYTF.

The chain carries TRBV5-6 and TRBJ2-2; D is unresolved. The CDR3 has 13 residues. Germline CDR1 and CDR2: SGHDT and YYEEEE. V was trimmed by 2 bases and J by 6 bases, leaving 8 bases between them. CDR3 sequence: CASSLDLSGELFF. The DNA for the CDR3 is TGTGCCAGCAGCTTAGATCTCTCCGGGGAGCTGTTTTTT.

This CDR3 is CASSLLAGELNEQFF. The CDR3 nucleotides are TGTGCCAGCAGTTTATTGGCGGGGGAGCTGAATGAGCAGTTCTTC. The genes are TRBV27 and TRBJ2-1, with TRBD2 matching 7 bases. The germline V gene has CDR1 MNHEY and CDR2 SMNVEV (reference sequence). CDR3 length: 15 amino acids. Trimming took 1 base from V and 7 from J; bases not matched to a gene: 7.

The CDR3 nucleotides read TGTGCCAGCAGTGTCGCGGGGGCCGTGTACCAAGAGACCCAGTACTTC. Translation: CASSVAGAVYQETQYF. This rearrangement joins TRBV27 to TRBJ2-5; perhaps TRBD2 as D (7 bases). The V gene lost 5 bases and the J gene lost 0 bases, with 16 bases spanning the gap. CDR1 is MNHEY, CDR2 SMNVEV, per germline (reference sequence). CDR3 length: 16 amino acids.

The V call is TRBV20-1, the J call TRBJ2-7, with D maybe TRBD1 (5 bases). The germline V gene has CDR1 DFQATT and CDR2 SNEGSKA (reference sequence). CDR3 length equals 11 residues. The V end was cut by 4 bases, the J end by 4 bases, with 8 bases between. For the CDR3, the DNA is TGCAGTGCTAATCAGGGTTACGAGCAGTACTTC. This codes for CSANQGYEQYF.

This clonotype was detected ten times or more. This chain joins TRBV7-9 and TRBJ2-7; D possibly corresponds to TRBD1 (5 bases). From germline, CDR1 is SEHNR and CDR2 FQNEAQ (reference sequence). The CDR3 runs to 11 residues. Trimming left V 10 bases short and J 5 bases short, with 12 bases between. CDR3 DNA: TGTGCCATATCAGGGTCCCACGAGCAGTACGTC. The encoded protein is CAISGSHEQYV.

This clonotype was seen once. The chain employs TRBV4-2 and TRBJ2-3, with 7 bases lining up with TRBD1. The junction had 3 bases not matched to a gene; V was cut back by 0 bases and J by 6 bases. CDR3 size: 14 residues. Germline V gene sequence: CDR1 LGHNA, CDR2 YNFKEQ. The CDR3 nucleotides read TGTGCCAGCAGCCAAGAAACAGGGGCGGATACGCAGTATTTT. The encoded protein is CASSQETGADTQYF.

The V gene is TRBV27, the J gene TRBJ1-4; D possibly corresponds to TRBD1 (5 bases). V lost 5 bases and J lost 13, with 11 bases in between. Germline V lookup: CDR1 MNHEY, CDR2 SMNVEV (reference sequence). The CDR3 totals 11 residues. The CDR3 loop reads CASSRRGVLFF. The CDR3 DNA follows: TGTGCCAGCAGTCGAAGAGGGGTACTGTTTTTT.

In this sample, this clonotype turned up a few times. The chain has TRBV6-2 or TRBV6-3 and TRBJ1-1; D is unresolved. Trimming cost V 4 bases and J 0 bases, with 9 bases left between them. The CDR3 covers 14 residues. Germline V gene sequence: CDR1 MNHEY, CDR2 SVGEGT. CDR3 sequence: CASSLTRLNTEAFF. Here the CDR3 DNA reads TGTGCCAGCAGTTTAACGAGGTTGAACACTGAAGCTTTCTTT.

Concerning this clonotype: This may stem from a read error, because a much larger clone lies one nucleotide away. The CDR3 bases are TGTGTCAGCAGCATGATTACAGAAATGAACACTGAAGCTTTCTTT. Protein: CVSSMITEMNTEAFF. The V call is TRBV12-3 or TRBV12-4, the J call TRBJ1-1; no firm D call. This CDR3 is 15 amino acids long.

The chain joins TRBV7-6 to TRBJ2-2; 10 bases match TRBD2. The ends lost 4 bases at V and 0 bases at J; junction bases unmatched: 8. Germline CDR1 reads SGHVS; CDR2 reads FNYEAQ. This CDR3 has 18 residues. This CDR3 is CASSSAYTSGANTGELFF. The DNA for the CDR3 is TGTGCCAGCAGCTCCGCTTATACTAGCGGGGCGAACACCGGGGAGCTGTTTTTT.

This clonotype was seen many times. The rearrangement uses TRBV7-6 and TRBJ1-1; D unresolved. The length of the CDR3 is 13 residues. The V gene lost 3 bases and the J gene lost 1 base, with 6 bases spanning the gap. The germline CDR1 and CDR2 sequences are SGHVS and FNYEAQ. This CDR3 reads CASSFNGNTEAFF. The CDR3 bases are TGTGCCAGCAGCTTTAATGGGAACACTGAAGCTTTCTTT.

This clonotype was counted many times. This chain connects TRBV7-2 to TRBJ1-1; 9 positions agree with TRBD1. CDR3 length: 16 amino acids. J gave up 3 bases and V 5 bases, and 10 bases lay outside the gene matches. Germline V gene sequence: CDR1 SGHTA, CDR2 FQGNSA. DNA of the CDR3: TGTGCCAGCAGCCCTCCGGGACAGGGAAGAGACACTGAAGCTTTCTTT. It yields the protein CASSPPGQGRDTEAFF.

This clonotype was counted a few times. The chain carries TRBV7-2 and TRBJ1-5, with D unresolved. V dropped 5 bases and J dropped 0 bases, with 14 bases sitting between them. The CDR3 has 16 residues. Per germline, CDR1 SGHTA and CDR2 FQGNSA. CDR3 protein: CASSPAGRYSNQPQHF. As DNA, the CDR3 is TGTGCCAGCAGCCCGGCTGGCAGGTATAGCAATCAGCCCCAGCATTTT.

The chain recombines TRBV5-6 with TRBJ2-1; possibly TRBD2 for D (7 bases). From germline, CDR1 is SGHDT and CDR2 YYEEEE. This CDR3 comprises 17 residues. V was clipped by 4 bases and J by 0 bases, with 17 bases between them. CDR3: CASSRLGGGSSYNEQFF. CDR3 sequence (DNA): TGTGCCAGCAGCCGGTTGGGCGGGGGCAGCTCCTACAATGAGCAGTTCTTC.